Listed below are T cell receptor beta chains from one sample, sequenced in a study of blood T cell repertoires in COVID-19. Profiling relied on immunoSEQ multiplex PCR, and the TCRdb table lists in-frame clones only, not all of them. Of under 150,000 clones in the sample, roughly 83% are singletons; the top ten hold 5.5%. The sequencing sample was made of PBMCs or T cells enriched from blood (not recorded which). The receptors come from a man aged 35 to 55 with acute COVID-19. CDR3s include the opening cysteine and the closing phenylalanine or tryptophan. Clone size appears in some rows only: once, few, many, or a class for an expanded clone.

clone_size | v_call | cdr3_aa
- | TRBV10-3 | CAIKDTLNTEAFF
- | TRBV4-3 | CASSQDPGQGREKLFF
- | TRBV5-1 | CASGPTAGGTGELFF
- | TRBV27 | CASSQSRASQPQHF
- | TRBV6-5 | CASRTSGYGYTF
- | TRBV19 | CASSSRLAGTIYEQYF
- | TRBV27 | CASSIRLGLHYEQYF
- | TRBV7-2 | CASSLGTLNYEQYF
- | TRBV28 | CASSLKVRANYGYTF
- | TRBV18 | CASSPYGTGSYNEQFF
- | TRBV27 | CASSLNRGALPGYTF
- | TRBV5-8 | CASSRGTGSNQPQHF
- | TRBV5-6 | CASSLSRANQPQHF
few | TRBV2 | CASRESRLGTSGSRSFDEQFF
- | TRBV27 | CASMARAGVHGELFF
- | TRBV27 | CASSFTGINQPQHF
- | TRBV4-3 | CASSPSQYGEETQYF
- | TRBV24-1 | CATSERDSQETQYF
- | TRBV24-1 | CATSDPLPSPGQTFTGELFF
- | TRBV9 | CASSAGGRANEKLFF
- | TRBV2 | CASKGTGPGNTIYF
few | TRBV28 | CASRLAGGDDGELFF
- | TRBV9 | CASSAWTGETQYF
- | TRBV7-2 | CASSLGQWGTEAFF
- | TRBV6-5 | CASGLQGSPLHF
- | TRBV30 | CAWSGFGGTDTQYF
- | TRBV7-2 | CASSLSLTDPPYNEQFF
- | TRBV11-2 | CASSSSTDTQYF
- | TRBV7-9 | CASSPSTGGDGYTF
few | TRBV19 | CASSPSAAGDHEQFF
once | TRBV19 | CASSLTSSYEQYF
- | TRBV10-2 | CARNPKGTSGTSTDTQYF
few | TRBV30 | CAWSTKQGAHEKLFF
- | TRBV3-1/TRBV3-2 | CASSLGSNTEAFF